Here is one TCR beta chain with its context. Germline V gene lookup returns CDR1 SGDLS and CDR2 YYNGEE. Trimming stripped 3 bases from V and 0 bases from J, with 13 bases between. The CDR3 runs 16 residues. TCRdb ran MiXCR on the 5' RACE reads and lists one entry per CDR3 protein. Among around 310,000 distinct CDR3 sequences, roughly 9.4% were seen once, and the ten largest hold about a sixth. These data are taken from a study of T cells after yellow fever vaccination. About the study: Preparation used SMART-Seq v4 Ultra Low Input for the low-cell-number fractions.

The sequence derives from a man in his late teens or twenties who received the YFV17D yellow fever vaccine. V gene TRBV9 combines with J gene TRBJ1-3; no firm D call. The starting material was PBMCs, obtained on the day of the first yellow fever vaccination. CDR3 nucleotide sequence: TGTGCCAGCAGCGGACATAGCGACTTCTCTGGAAACACCATATATTTT. Translating it yields CASSGHSDFSGNTIYF. The complete variable domain, with remaining parts taken from reference TRBV9 and TRBJ1-3, reads DSGVTQTPKHLITATGQRVTLRCSPRSGDLSVYWYQQSLDQGLQFLIQYYNGEERAKGNILERFSAQQFPDLHSELNLSSLELGDSALYFCASSGHSDFSGNTIYFGEGSWLTVV.